The next 22 T cell receptor beta chains were all read from a single sample in a study of blood T cell repertoires in COVID-19. The data were produced by immunoSEQ multiplex PCR, yet TCRdb's version contains in-frame clones alone and is incomplete. This table holds 120,000 or so clones, around 90% found once. The sample comprised peripheral blood. The receptor set was obtained from a human donor in a cohort sampled during active COVID-19.

The V gene is TRBV18, the J gene TRBJ2-3, with a tentative D call TRBD2 (6 bases). Trimming took 0 bases from V and 4 from J, leaving 14 bases between them. In germline, CDR1 is KGHSH, CDR2 LQKENI. The CDR3 totals 16 residues. This CDR3 reads CASSPPGGIGPDTQYF. CDR3 coding DNA: TGTGCCAGCTCACCACCGGGGGGTATCGGTCCAGATACGCAGTATTTT.

This clone was counted a single time. The chain uses TRBV7-2 and TRBJ1-2; D ambiguous. Trimming removed 1 base from V and 4 bases from J, with 13 bases in between. The length of the CDR3 is 15 residues. The germline CDR1 and CDR2 sequences are SGHTA and FQGNSA. The CDR3 is CASSLEEGSGYGYTF. Here the CDR3 DNA reads TGTGCCAGCAGCTTAGAGGAGGGATCGGGCTATGGCTACACCTTC.

The V and J genes are TRBV28 and TRBJ2-7, with D unclear. This CDR3 is built from 12 residues. CDR1 and CDR2 (germline): MDHEN, SYDVKM. Trimming stripped 1 base from V and 3 bases from J, with 4 bases between. CDR3 bases: TGTGCCAGCAGTTTATTTTACTACGAGCAGTACTTC. Its translation: CASSLFYYEQYF.

V usage is TRBV9 and J usage is TRBJ1-3; 7 bases fit TRBD1. The germline V gene has CDR1 SGDLS and CDR2 YYNGEE. CDR3 size: 15 residues. The V segment lost 3 bases and the J segment 4 bases; nucleotides outside the gene matches: 7. The CDR3 nucleotides read TGTGCCAGCAGCGGCGGACAGGCGGCAGGAAACACCATATATTTT. It encodes CASSGGQAAGNTIYF.

The genes are TRBV7-2 and TRBJ2-3, with a possible D match to TRBD2 (5 bases). This CDR3 is built from 12 residues. CDR1 is SGHTA and CDR2 is FQGNSA in the germline V gene. The ends were cut back, 6 bases at V and 11 bases at J, with 15 bases in the middle. CDR3 region: CASRRTLGRQYF. In DNA, the CDR3 is TGTGCCAGCAGGCGGACCTTGGGGAGGCAGTATTTT.

This sequence joins TRBV11-2 and TRBJ2-7; 13 nucleotides agree with TRBD2. The CDR3 has 18 residues. Germline trimming cut 5 bases from V and 2 bases from J; bases unmatched to any gene: 12. The germline V gene encodes CDR1 SGHAT and CDR2 FQNNGV. The CDR3 reads CASSITSGTSGTTYEQYF. For the CDR3, the DNA is TGTGCCAGCAGCATAACTTCCGGGACTAGCGGGACTACCTACGAGCAGTACTTC.

This sequence joins TRBV5-7 and TRBJ1-2; 12 bases map to TRBD1. TRBV5-7 counts as an open reading frame of uncertain function. The CDR3 loop spans 17 amino acids. Trimming removed 5 bases from V and 1 base from J; junction bases left unmatched: 9. CDR3 DNA: TGTGCCAGCAGAAGGGGACAGGGGGCGTATGGTAACTATGGCTACACCTTC. Amino acid sequence: CASRRGQGAYGNYGYTF.

The table lists this clone with a few counts. The genes are TRBV2 and TRBJ1-5; D remains ambiguous. With 2 bases removed from V and 1 base from J, the gap between germline ends came to 12 bases. The CDR3 is made up of 16 amino acids. CDR1 SNHLY and CDR2 FYNNEI come from the germline V gene. CDR3 nucleotides: TGTGCCAGCAGTGAAAACGAAGAGTGGAGCAATCAGCCCCAGCATTTT. Its translation is CASSENEEWSNQPQHF.

V usage is TRBV18 and J usage is TRBJ2-3, with TRBD1 matching over 11 bases. V lost 3 bases and J lost 6; bases outside the gene matches: 5. There are 15 residues in the CDR3. Germline CDR1 reads KGHSH; CDR2 reads LQKENI. The CDR3 DNA sequence: TGTGCCAGCTCACCGGTCGGGACAGGGGGGGATACGCAGTATTTT. This sequence encodes CASSPVGTGGDTQYF.

This sequence joins TRBV6-6 and TRBJ1-4; TRBD1 is a possible D gene (5 bases). The ends were cut back, 5 bases at V and 7 bases at J, with 29 bases in the middle. Germline assignment: CDR1 MNHNY and CDR2 SVGAGI (reference sequence). The length of the CDR3 is 19 residues. CDR3 sequence (DNA): TGTGCCAGCAGTCCCGGATCGGGGGGTTATGAGTTCCTCGTTGAAAAACTGTTTTTT. It specifies CASSPGSGGYEFLVEKLFF.

The chain recombines TRBV10-3 with TRBJ1-1; TRBD1 matches 10 bases. The V gene end was trimmed by 3 bases and the J gene end by 7 bases; junction bases not matched to a gene: 8. This CDR3 is built from 15 residues. Germline V gives CDR1 ENHRY, CDR2 SYGVKD. The CDR3 DNA follows: TGTGCCATCAGTGACCCTGACAGGGGGCTAGGTGAAGCTTTCTTT. Its translation is CAISDPDRGLGEAFF.

This chain joins TRBV9 and TRBJ2-5; possible D gene TRBD1, 6 bases. V was cut by 0 bases and J by 4 bases, with 13 bases left in between. CDR3 length: 15 residues. Looked up from germline, CDR1 is SGDLS and CDR2 is YYNGEE. The CDR3 DNA reads as TGTGCCAGCAGCGTAGCGGCAGGGGAAAGAGAGACCCAGTACTTC. Residues: CASSVAAGERETQYF.

V usage is TRBV29-1 and J usage is TRBJ2-7, with 7 positions matching TRBD1. J lost 1 base, V lost 7 bases, and 10 bases had no gene match. The V gene's germline CDR1 is SQVTM and CDR2 ANQGSEA. This CDR3 is built from 14 residues. CDR3 region: CSARQGSGSYEQYF. For the CDR3, the DNA is TGCAGCGCCAGACAGGGTTCGGGTTCCTACGAGCAGTACTTC.

CDR3 sequence reads: CASSLGQGPTGVLTF. The CDR3, as DNA: TGTGCCAGCTCACTGGGACAGGGACCAACCGGCGTCCTGACTTTC. This chain links TRBV18 with TRBJ2-6; TRBD1 matches 9 bases. This CDR3 is built from 15 residues. In germline, CDR1 is KGHSH, CDR2 LQKENI. The trim removed 4 bases at V and 12 bases at J, leaving 10 bases unmatched.

The table lists this clone with a few counts. The chain uses TRBV5-4 and TRBJ1-2; D is unresolved. Germline CDR1 and CDR2: SGHNT and YYREEE (reference sequence). The CDR3 totals 13 residues. Between the trimmed V and J ends, which lost 4 bases and 4 bases, there was a span of 11 bases. The chain's CDR3 is CASSPMLGYGYTF. The CDR3 nucleotides are TGTGCCAGCAGCCCTATGCTAGGCTATGGCTACACCTTC.

A few counts support this clone. This rearrangement joins TRBV28 to TRBJ1-2; D gene ambiguous. The CDR3 is 12 residues long. The germline V gene has CDR1 MDHEN and CDR2 SYDVKM. V was pared by 6 bases and J by 7 bases, with 12 bases between. The CDR3 DNA reads as TGTGCCAGCAGCCCCACCCCGCGTGGCTACACCTTC. Translation: CASSPTPRGYTF.

The rearrangement links TRBV27 to TRBJ1-5; the D gene is possibly TRBD1 (5 bases). This CDR3 contains 12 residues. V lost 6 bases and J 5 bases, leaving 8 bases between the germline ends. In germline, CDR1 is MNHEY, CDR2 SMNVEV (reference sequence). As DNA, the CDR3 is TGTGCCAGCAGGATACAGGATCAGCCCCAGCATTTT. Protein: CASRIQDQPQHF.

The chain carries TRBV19 and TRBJ2-6; D might be TRBD2 (5 bases). V gave up 8 bases and J gave up 0 bases, with 11 bases separating them. This CDR3 spans 15 amino acids. Germline V gene lookup returns CDR1 LNHDA and CDR2 SQIVND (reference sequence). The CDR3 sequence: CASGDGGSGANVLTF. For the CDR3, the DNA is TGTGCCAGTGGAGACGGAGGCTCTGGGGCCAACGTCCTGACTTTC. The whole variable domain, remainder taken from reference TRBV19 and TRBJ2-6, is DGGITQSPKYLFRKEGQNVTLSCEQNLNHDAMYWYRQDPGQGLRLIYYSQIVNDFQKGDIAEGYSVSREKKESFPLTVTSAQKNPTAFYLCASGDGGSGANVLTFGAGSRLTVL.

The CDR3 is CASSVVRFGRFYEQYF. The DNA for the CDR3 is TGTGCCAGCAGCGTAGTACGGTTTGGCAGGTTCTACGAGCAGTACTTC. This rearrangement joins TRBV9 to TRBJ2-7; D gene unclear. This CDR3 has 16 amino acids. Germline values: CDR1 SGDLS, CDR2 YYNGEE. Between the trimmed V and J ends, which lost 0 bases and 3 bases, there was a span of 16 bases.

The chain recombines TRBV9 with TRBJ2-2; TRBD2 agrees at 13 bases. The CDR3 is 20 residues long. V gave up 4 bases and J gave up 0 bases; unmatched junction bases: 12. Germline V lookup: CDR1 SGDLS, CDR2 YYNGEE. CDR3 nucleotide sequence: TGTGCCAGCAGCCCGAAAGGACTAGCGGGGGACTTCGCGAACACCGGGGAGCTGTTTTTT. Protein sequence: CASSPKGLAGDFANTGELFF.

This clone came up a few times. V gene TRBV7-9 combines with J gene TRBJ1-2; D uncertain. V lost 5 bases and J 13 bases, leaving 17 bases between the germline ends. This CDR3 region has 12 residues. Germline CDR1 reads SEHNR; CDR2 reads FQNEAQ (reference sequence). The CDR3 nucleotides read TGTGCCAGCAGCGTGGGCCGTACTGATTTCACCTTC. Amino acids: CASSVGRTDFTF.

The chain joins TRBV10-3 to TRBJ1-1; TRBD1 might be the D (5 bases). The CDR3 sequence is 14 residues long. V lost 6 bases and J 4 bases, leaving 15 bases between the germline ends. Germline lookup yields CDR1 ENHRY and CDR2 SYGVKD. The CDR3 loop reads CAIRGGGARTEAFF. The CDR3 DNA follows: TGTGCCATCAGGGGGGGAGGGGCACGCACTGAAGCTTTCTTT.